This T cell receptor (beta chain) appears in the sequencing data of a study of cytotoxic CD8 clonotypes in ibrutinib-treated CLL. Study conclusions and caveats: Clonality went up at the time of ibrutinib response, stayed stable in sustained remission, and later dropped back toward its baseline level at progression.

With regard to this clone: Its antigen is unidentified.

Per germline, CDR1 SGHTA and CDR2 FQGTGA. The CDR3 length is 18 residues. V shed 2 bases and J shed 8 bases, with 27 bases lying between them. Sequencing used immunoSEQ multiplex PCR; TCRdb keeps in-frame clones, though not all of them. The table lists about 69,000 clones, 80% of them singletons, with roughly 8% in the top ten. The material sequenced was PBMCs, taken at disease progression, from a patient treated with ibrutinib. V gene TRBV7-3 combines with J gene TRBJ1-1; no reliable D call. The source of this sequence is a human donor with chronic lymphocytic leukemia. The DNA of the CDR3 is TGTGCCAGCAGCTTACAGTTAGTAGCCCCGACACAAGGCGCGGAAGCTTTCTTT. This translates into CASSLQLVAPTQGAEAFF.